These 15 T cell receptor beta chains were all obtained from the same sample, sequenced in a study of technical replicates of blood from four donors. Repertoires were generated with immunoSEQ multiplex PCR, while TCRdb's copy carries only in-frame clones and drops some. The sample yields just under 85,000 clones, just over 90% seen once. Source material: T cells isolated from PBMCs. These receptors came from a human donor in good health.

This chain links TRBV7-9 with TRBJ2-5, with D maybe TRBD2 (5 bases). The V and J ends lost 3 bases and 1 base respectively, with 9 bases between them. This CDR3 region has 14 residues. The germline V gene has CDR1 SEHNR and CDR2 FQNEAQ (reference sequence). The CDR3 region has the DNA TGTGCCAGCAGCTTGTATGAGGGCCAAGAGACCCAGTACTTC. Its protein is CASSLYEGQETQYF.

This clone appeared a single time. The rearrangement joins TRBV18 to TRBJ1-5; the match to TRBD1 covers 7 bases. The CDR3 is made up of 14 amino acids. The germline V gene has CDR1 KGHSH and CDR2 LQKENI. V was clipped by 6 bases and J by 3 bases; unmatched bases: 5. DNA for the CDR3: TGTGCCAGCTCTCGGGACAGTTACAATCAGCCCCAGCATTTT. Residues: CASSRDSYNQPQHF.

J is TRBJ2-2 and V is TRBV9, with 11 bases identical to TRBD2. The germline gives CDR1 SGDLS, CDR2 YYNGEE. After removal of 2 bases from V and 2 bases from J, the junction contained 2 bases not matched to a gene. The CDR3 is 16 amino acids. The CDR3 reads CASSVSGGDNTGELFF. CDR3 nucleotide sequence: TGTGCCAGCAGCGTTAGCGGGGGGGACAACACCGGGGAGCTGTTTTTT.

The V call is TRBV2, the J call TRBJ2-7, with 7 bases fitting TRBD2. The CDR3 totals 14 residues. Germline CDR1 reads SNHLY; CDR2 reads FYNNEI. J was trimmed by 2 bases and V by 5 bases; bases with no gene match: 6. CDR3 sequence: CASSRLAETYEQYF. DNA of the CDR3: TGTGCCAGCAGTCGGCTAGCGGAGACCTACGAGCAGTACTTC.

V gene TRBV6-5 combines with J gene TRBJ1-5, with unresolved D. CDR3 size: 15 residues. V shed 6 bases and J shed 0 bases, with 12 bases lying between them. The germline CDR1 and CDR2 sequences are MNHEY and SVGAGI. The CDR3 DNA sequence: TGTGCCAGCAGACTAGACGGATATAGCAATCAGCCCCAGCATTTT. Protein: CASRLDGYSNQPQHF.

The chain joins TRBV7-9 to TRBJ2-5, with 12 bases that match TRBD2. The trim removed 4 bases at V and 5 bases at J, leaving 5 bases unmatched. The CDR3 contains 15 residues. CDR1 SEHNR and CDR2 FQNEAQ come from the germline V gene (reference sequence). The CDR3 DNA follows: TGTGCCAGCAGCTCAAGGACTAGCGGGACGGAGACCCAGTACTTC. Residues: CASSSRTSGTETQYF.

The V call is TRBV6-5, the J call TRBJ1-5; D is possibly TRBD1 (6 bases). The V gene's germline CDR1 is MNHEY and CDR2 SVGAGI. The germline V and J ends were trimmed by 6 bases and 1 base, with 13 bases remaining between them. This CDR3 spans 15 amino acids. CDR3: CASSLDDRSNQPQHF. CDR3 bases: TGTGCCAGCAGCCTCGACGACAGGAGCAATCAGCCCCAGCATTTT.

The chain joins TRBV11-3 to TRBJ1-3; the D gene is possibly TRBD1 (6 bases). The ends were cut back, 5 bases at V and 4 bases at J, with 18 bases in the middle. The germline gives CDR1 SGHNT, CDR2 YENEEA. The CDR3 covers 16 residues. The CDR3 DNA sequence: TGTGCCAGCAGCCCTCGGGAACAGGGCACCGGAAACACCATATATTTT. Its translation: CASSPREQGTGNTIYF. Variable domain in full (rest from reference TRBV11-3 and TRBJ1-3): EAGVVQSPRYKIIEKKQPVAFWCNPISGHNTLYWYLQNLGQGPELLIRYENEEAVDDSQLPKDRFSAERLKGVDSTLKIQPAELGDSAVYLCASSPREQGTGNTIYFGEGSWLTVV.

The sample holds a few counts of this clone. V and J are TRBV5-1 and TRBJ1-1, with TRBD1 as a possible D gene (5 bases). CDR3 size: 18 residues. V lost 0 bases and J lost 3, with 21 bases in between. Germline CDR1 reads SGHRS; CDR2 reads YFSETQ. Here the CDR3 DNA reads TGCGCCAGCAGCTTGGAAGGTTTGAGGGGACGGGAGGACACTGAAGCTTTCTTT. Amino acids: CASSLEGLRGREDTEAFF.

This chain links TRBV5-1 with TRBJ1-4, with D perhaps matching TRBD1 (6 bases). The CDR3 runs to 14 residues. Germline loops: CDR1 SGHRS, CDR2 YFSETQ. Trimming pared 0 bases from V and 8 bases from J, leaving 11 bases between. CDR3 sequence (DNA): TGCGCCAGCAGCTTGGCAGGGGACGGGGAAAAACTGTTTTTT. Protein: CASSLAGDGEKLFF. Using reference TRBV5-1 and TRBJ1-4 for the parts outside the CDR3, the full variable domain is KAGVTQTPRYLIKTRGQQVTLSCSPISGHRSVSWYQQTPGQGLQFLFEYFSETQRNKGNFPGRFSGRQFSNSRSEMNVSTLELGDSALYLCASSLAGDGEKLFFGSGTQLSVL.

The chain uses TRBV9 and TRBJ2-3; D perhaps matches TRBD1 (5 bases). Trimming took off 3 bases at V and 4 bases at J, with 18 bases between the two ends. The CDR3 spans 16 residues. Germline V CDR1 and CDR2: SGDLS, YYNGEE. CDR3 coding DNA: TGTGCCAGCAGCGGCGCCTACCGACCAGGGCCAGATACGCAGTATTTT. Residues: CASSGAYRPGPDTQYF.

J is TRBJ2-7 and V is TRBV6-5, with D tentatively TRBD2 (5 bases). This CDR3 has 14 residues. Between the trimmed V and J ends, which lost 5 bases and 3 bases, there was a span of 14 bases. Germline CDR1 reads MNHEY; CDR2 reads SVGAGI. For the CDR3, the DNA is TGTGCCAGCAGTGAGGGAAGGAACCGCTACGAGCAGTACTTC. As protein: CASSEGRNRYEQYF.

V and J are TRBV7-2 and TRBJ1-5; 9 nucleotides agree with TRBD1. The trim removed 2 bases at V and 7 bases at J, leaving 9 bases unmatched. The CDR3 is 16 residues long. Germline CDR1 and CDR2: SGHTA and FQGNSA. The chain's CDR3 is CASSLSNRGLEQPQHF. In DNA, the CDR3 is TGTGCCAGCAGCTTAAGTAACAGGGGGCTAGAACAGCCCCAGCATTTT.

J is TRBJ1-5 and V is TRBV28; D is undetermined. The CDR3 has 16 residues. CDR1 is MDHEN and CDR2 is SYDVKM in the germline V gene. V was clipped by 5 bases and J by 3 bases, with 17 bases between them. The CDR3 nucleotides are TGTGCCAGCAGTCCCCCGACAAGGTTCGCCAATCAGCCCCAGCATTTT. Encoded protein: CASSPPTRFANQPQHF.

The rearrangement uses TRBV28 and TRBJ2-7; a possible D gene is TRBD1 (7 bases). Germline V lookup: CDR1 MDHEN, CDR2 SYDVKM. With 4 bases removed from V and 3 bases from J, the gap between germline ends came to 16 bases. The CDR3 consists of 15 residues. The CDR3 DNA follows: TGTGCCAGCAGTTCAGGGGGGCAGGAGGACTACGAGCAGTACTTC. Its protein is CASSSGGQEDYEQYF.